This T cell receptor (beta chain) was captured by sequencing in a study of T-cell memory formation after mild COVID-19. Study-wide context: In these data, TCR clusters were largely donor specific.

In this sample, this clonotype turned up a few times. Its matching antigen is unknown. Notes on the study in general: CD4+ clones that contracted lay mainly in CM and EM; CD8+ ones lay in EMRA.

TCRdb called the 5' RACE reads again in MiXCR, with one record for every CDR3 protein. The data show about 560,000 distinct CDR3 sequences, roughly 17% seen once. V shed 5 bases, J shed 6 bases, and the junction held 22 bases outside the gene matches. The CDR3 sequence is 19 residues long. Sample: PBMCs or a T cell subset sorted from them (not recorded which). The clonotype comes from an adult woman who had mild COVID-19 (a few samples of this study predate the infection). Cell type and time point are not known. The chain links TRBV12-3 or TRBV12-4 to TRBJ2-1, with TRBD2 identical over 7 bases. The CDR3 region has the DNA TGTGCCAGCAGTAAACCGGGACTGGGAGGGCCAGATACCCTCAATGAGCAGTTCTTC. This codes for CASSKPGLGGPDTLNEQFF.